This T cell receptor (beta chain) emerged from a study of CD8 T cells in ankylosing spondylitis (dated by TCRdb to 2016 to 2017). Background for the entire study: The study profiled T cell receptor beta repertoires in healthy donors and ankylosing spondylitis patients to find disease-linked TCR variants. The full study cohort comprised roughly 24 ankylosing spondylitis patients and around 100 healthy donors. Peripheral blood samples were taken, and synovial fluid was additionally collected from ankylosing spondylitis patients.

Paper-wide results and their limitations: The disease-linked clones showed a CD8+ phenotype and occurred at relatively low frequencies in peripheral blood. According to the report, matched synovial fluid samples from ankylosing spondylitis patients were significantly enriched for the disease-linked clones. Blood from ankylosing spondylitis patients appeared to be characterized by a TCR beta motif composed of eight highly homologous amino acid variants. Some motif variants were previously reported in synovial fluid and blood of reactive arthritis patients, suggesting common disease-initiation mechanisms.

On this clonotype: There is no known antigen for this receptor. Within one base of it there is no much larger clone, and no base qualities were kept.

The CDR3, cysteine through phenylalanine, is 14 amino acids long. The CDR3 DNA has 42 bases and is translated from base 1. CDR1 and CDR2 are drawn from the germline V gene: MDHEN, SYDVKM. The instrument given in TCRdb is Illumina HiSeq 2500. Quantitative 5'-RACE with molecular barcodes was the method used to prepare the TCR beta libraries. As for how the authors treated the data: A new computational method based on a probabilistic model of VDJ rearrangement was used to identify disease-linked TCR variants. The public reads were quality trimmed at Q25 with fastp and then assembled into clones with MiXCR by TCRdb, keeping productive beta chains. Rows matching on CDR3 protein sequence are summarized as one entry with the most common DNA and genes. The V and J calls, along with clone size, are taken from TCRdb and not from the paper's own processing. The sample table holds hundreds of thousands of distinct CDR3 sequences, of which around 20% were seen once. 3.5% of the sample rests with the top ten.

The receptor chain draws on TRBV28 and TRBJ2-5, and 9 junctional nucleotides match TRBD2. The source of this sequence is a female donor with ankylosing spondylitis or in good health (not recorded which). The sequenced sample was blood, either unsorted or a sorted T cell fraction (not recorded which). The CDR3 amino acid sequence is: CAPARLAVQETQYF. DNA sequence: TGTGCACCCGCCCGACTAGCGGTACAAGAGACCCAGTACTTC.